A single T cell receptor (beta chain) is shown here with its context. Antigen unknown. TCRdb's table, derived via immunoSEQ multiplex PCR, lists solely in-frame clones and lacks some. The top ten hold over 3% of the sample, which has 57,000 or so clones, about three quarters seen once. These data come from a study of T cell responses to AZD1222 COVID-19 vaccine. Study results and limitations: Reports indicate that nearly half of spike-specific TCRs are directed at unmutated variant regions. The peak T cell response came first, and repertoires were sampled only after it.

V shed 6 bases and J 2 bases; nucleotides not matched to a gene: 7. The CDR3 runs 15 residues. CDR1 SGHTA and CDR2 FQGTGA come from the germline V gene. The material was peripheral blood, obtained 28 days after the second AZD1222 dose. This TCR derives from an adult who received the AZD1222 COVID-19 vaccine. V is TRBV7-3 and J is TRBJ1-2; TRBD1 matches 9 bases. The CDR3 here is CASRSDRGINYGYTF. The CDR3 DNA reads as TGTGCCAGCAGGTCTGACAGGGGGATCAACTATGGCTACACCTTC.